This passage covers 27 T cell receptor beta chains from one sample sequenced in a study of T cell responses to AZD1222 COVID-19 vaccine. Some clones are missing from TCRdb's copy, which holds only in-frame ones; the method was immunoSEQ multiplex PCR. The sample consists of 40,000 to 65,000 clones, roughly 83% of them appearing once. This material consisted of peripheral blood, taken on day 0 of AZD1222 vaccination. These receptor sequences come from an adult in good health.

The V and J genes are TRBV4-3 and TRBJ1-5; 8 nucleotides line up with TRBD1. The germline V gene has CDR1 LGHNA and CDR2 YSLEER. J lost 3 bases, V lost 0 bases, and 10 bases had no gene match. The CDR3 contains 18 residues. CDR3 residues: CASSQDPWSGGTNQPQHF. As DNA, the CDR3 is TGCGCCAGCAGCCAAGATCCATGGTCAGGGGGCACCAATCAGCCCCAGCATTTT.

The chain employs TRBV19 and TRBJ1-1; 7 nucleotides match TRBD1. The CDR3 spans 14 residues. V dropped 7 bases and J dropped 2; count of bases not matched to a gene: 7. CDR1 and CDR2 (germline): LNHDA, SQIVND (reference sequence). CDR3 loop: CASTLRDSNTEAFF. CDR3 DNA: TGTGCCAGTACCCTCCGGGACAGTAACACTGAAGCTTTCTTT.

This clone was seen more than once but under ten times. J is TRBJ1-5 and V is TRBV7-8; no definite D call. Germline CDR1 and CDR2: SGHVS and FQNEAQ. Trimming took 2 bases from V and 1 from J, leaving 15 bases between them. The CDR3 runs 17 residues. The DNA of the CDR3 is TGTGCCAGCAGCTTAAGGGCCCAGGTCTTGAGCAATCAGCCCCAGCATTTT. Its protein product is CASSLRAQVLSNQPQHF. The variable domain in full, completed from reference TRBV7-8 and TRBJ1-5, reads GAGVSQSPRYKVAKRGQDVALRCDPISGHVSLFWYQQALGQGPEFLTYFQNEAQLDKSGLPSDRFFAERPEGSVSTLKIQRTQQEDSAVYLCASSLRAQVLSNQPQHFGDGTRLSIL.

This chain links TRBV5-1 with TRBJ1-2; maybe TRBD1 (5 bases). This CDR3 comprises 14 residues. CDR1 and CDR2 from the germline V gene are SGHRS and YFSETQ. V was cut by 2 bases and J by 6 bases, with 14 bases left in between. The CDR3 here is CASSFGERDHGYTF. CDR3 nucleotides: TGCGCCAGCAGCTTCGGGGAGAGGGACCATGGCTACACCTTC.

The chain is built from TRBV7-2 and TRBJ1-2; 7 positions match TRBD1. Germline CDR1 SGHTA, CDR2 FQGNSA. This CDR3 contains 14 residues. Losses at the gene ends were 5 bases for V and 8 bases for J; bases not matched to a gene: 11. CDR3 amino acids: CASSTRQGAGGYTF. The CDR3 DNA sequence: TGTGCCAGCAGCACTCGACAGGGTGCGGGGGGCTACACCTTC.

This clone has only a few counts. The genes are TRBV5-1 and TRBJ2-7; perhaps TRBD2 as D (5 bases). Germline V gene data show CDR1 as SGHRS and CDR2 as YFSETQ. V lost 4 bases, J lost 3 bases, and 14 bases lay in between. This CDR3 spans 14 amino acids. The CDR3 loop is CASSGGAVNYEQYF. The CDR3 coding sequence is TGCGCCAGCAGCGGCGGAGCGGTGAACTACGAGCAGTACTTC.

V gene TRBV7-2 combines with J gene TRBJ1-5, with D uncertain. Germline V lookup: CDR1 SGHTA, CDR2 FQGNSA. V gave up 1 base and J gave up 0 bases, with 7 bases separating them. This CDR3 comprises 15 residues. CDR3 nucleotide sequence: TGTGCCAGCAGCTTAGGTGGAATTAGCAATCAGCCCCAGCATTTT. Its translation is CASSLGGISNQPQHF. Looking up the rest from reference TRBV7-2 and TRBJ1-5 gives the full variable domain: GAGVSQSPSNKVTEKGKDVELRCDPISGHTALYWYRQSLGQGLEFLIYFQGNSAPDKSGLPSDRFSAERTGGSVSTLTIQRTQQEDSAVYLCASSLGGISNQPQHFGDGTRLSIL.

The rearrangement joins TRBV29-1 to TRBJ2-1, with 7 positions matching TRBD1. V was pared by 3 bases and J by 4 bases, with 3 bases of the junction left unmatched. This CDR3 spans 13 amino acids. Germline V gives CDR1 SQVTM, CDR2 ANQGSEA. The CDR3 region is CSVETGLYNEQFF. The CDR3 region has the DNA TGCAGCGTTGAGACAGGGCTTTACAATGAGCAGTTCTTC.

The chain is built from TRBV30 and TRBJ2-7, with TRBD1 as a possible D gene (6 bases). The germline CDR1 and CDR2 sequences are GTSNPN and SVGIG (reference sequence). The CDR3 runs 14 residues. V lost 7 bases, J lost 0 bases, and 16 bases lay in between. This CDR3 reads CALASGTLSYEQYF. The CDR3 bases are TGTGCCTTAGCTTCCGGGACACTCTCCTACGAGCAGTACTTC.

This chain links TRBV19 with TRBJ2-3; D possibly corresponds to TRBD2 (6 bases). CDR1 LNHDA and CDR2 SQIVND come from the germline V gene (reference sequence). Between the trimmed V and J ends, which lost 5 bases and 6 bases, there was a span of 12 bases. The CDR3 extends over 13 amino acids. CDR3 bases: TGTGCCAGTAGTGAGATTGGGGGGGATACGCAGTATTTT. This gives the protein CASSEIGGDTQYF.

The gene calls are TRBV10-3 and TRBJ1-1; D uncertain. Trimming cost V 2 bases and J 10 bases, with 14 bases left between them. Germline CDR1 reads ENHRY; CDR2 reads SYGVKD. The CDR3 runs to 13 residues. Here the CDR3 DNA reads TGTGCCATCAGTGAGATGGTCACAGTGGGAGCTTTCTTT. Its translation: CAISEMVTVGAFF.

The sample holds a few counts of this clone. This chain uses TRBV5-4 with TRBJ1-1; weak D call: TRBD1 (6 bases). The CDR3 is 17 amino acids. CDR1 and CDR2 from the germline V gene are SGHNT and YYREEE (reference sequence). Trimming took 1 base from V and 4 from J, leaving 20 bases between them. CDR3 nucleotide sequence: TGTGCCAGCAGCTTGCCTCGGGGAGGGGGACTGGGCACTGAAGCTTTCTTT. Translating it yields CASSLPRGGGLGTEAFF.

J is TRBJ2-5 and V is TRBV4-2; D gene uncertain. There are 14 residues in the CDR3. Germline loops: CDR1 LGHNA, CDR2 YNFKEQ. V lost 2 bases, J lost 1 base, and 8 bases lay in between. The CDR3 region is CASSQFHAQETQYF. CDR3 sequence (DNA): TGTGCCAGCAGCCAATTCCATGCCCAAGAGACCCAGTACTTC.

This clone has just a few counts. The chain carries TRBV6-4 and TRBJ2-2; 10 bases agree with TRBD1. V was pared by 4 bases and J by 4 bases, with 6 bases of the junction left unmatched. This CDR3 region has 16 residues. Germline V CDR1 and CDR2: MRHNA, SNTAGT. CDR3 amino acids: CASSGQGAAGTGELFF. The CDR3 DNA follows: TGTGCCAGCAGTGGACAGGGGGCAGCGGGCACCGGGGAGCTGTTTTTT.

The V call is TRBV6-5, the J call TRBJ2-2, with a weak D call TRBD2 (7 bases). CDR3 length equals 15 residues. Germline V lookup: CDR1 MNHEY, CDR2 SVGAGI. V dropped 7 bases and J dropped 1 base, with 13 bases sitting between them. The DNA for the CDR3 is TGTGCCAGCAACCCAAGGGGGGGGAACACCGGGGAGCTGTTTTTT. Translated, it gives CASNPRGGNTGELFF.

The chain employs TRBV30 and TRBJ2-5; 7 bases match TRBD2. The CDR3 has 14 residues. Trimming cost V 4 bases and J 1 base; bases outside gene matches: 6. Looked up from germline, CDR1 is GTSNPN and CDR2 is SVGIG (reference sequence). The CDR3 DNA sequence: TGTGCCTGGACTGGCCAGCGGGGCCAAGAGACCCAGTACTTC. This translates into CAWTGQRGQETQYF.

V usage is TRBV18 and J usage is TRBJ1-1, with D possibly TRBD1 on 6 matching bases. V lost 1 base, J lost 1 base, and 7 bases lay in between. Germline lookup yields CDR1 KGHSH and CDR2 LQKENI. The CDR3 totals 14 residues. CDR3 amino acids: CASSPRTENTEAFF. CDR3 DNA sequence: TGTGCCAGCTCACCACGGACAGAGAACACTGAAGCTTTCTTT.

This chain uses TRBV6-5 with TRBJ1-5; D gene uncertain. Germline V gene sequence: CDR1 MNHEY, CDR2 SVGAGI. V lost 2 bases, J lost 4 bases, and 6 bases lay in between. The CDR3 spans 13 residues. In nucleotides, the CDR3 is TGTGCCAGCAGTTACAGCAAGAATCAGCCCCAGCATTTT. Its translation: CASSYSKNQPQHF.

CDR3 nucleotide sequence: TGTGCCAGTAGCGGACAGGGTAACCGTCGGAGCTCCTATAATTCACCCCTCCACTTT. Encoded protein: CASSGQGNRRSSYNSPLHF. The rearrangement links TRBV19 to TRBJ1-6, with 8 positions matching TRBD1. Losses at the gene ends were 6 bases for V and 0 bases for J; bases not matched to a gene: 13. The V gene's germline CDR1 is LNHDA and CDR2 SQIVND (reference sequence). The length of the CDR3 is 19 residues.

The rearrangement uses TRBV5-6 and TRBJ1-1; a weak D match, TRBD1 (6 bases). Per the germline V gene, CDR1 is SGHDT and CDR2 is YYEEEE. Trimming cost V 5 bases and J 6 bases, with 29 bases left between them. The CDR3 contains 18 residues. The CDR3 DNA is TGTGCCAGCAGTCCCTACAGGGATAGTAACAGCCCGCGCCCTGAAGCTTTCTTT. This translates into CASSPYRDSNSPRPEAFF. Full variable domain (remainder filled in from reference TRBV5-6 and TRBJ1-1): DAGVTQSPTHLIKTRGQQVTLRCSPKSGHDTVSWYQQALGQGPQFIFQYYEEEERQRGNFPDRFSGHQFPNYSSELNVNALLLGDSALYLCASSPYRDSNSPRPEAFFGQGTRLTVV.

On this clone itself: Its ends do not fully match the called genes, so a read error is possible. The CDR3 region has the DNA TGTGCCATCGAGGGGAACTCTGAAGCTTTCTTT. Translating it yields CAIEGNSEAFF. The V call is TRBV19, the J call TRBJ1-1; perhaps TRBD1 as D (5 bases). CDR1 is LNHDA, CDR2 SQIVND, per germline (reference sequence). The CDR3 has 11 residues.

The chain combines TRBV7-2 with TRBJ2-7; D might be TRBD2 (6 bases). Germline assignment: CDR1 SGHTA and CDR2 FQGNSA. Trimming took 2 bases from V and 3 from J, leaving 8 bases between them. This CDR3 spans 13 amino acids. The CDR3 spells CASSLSGVYEQYF. CDR3 coding DNA: TGTGCCAGCAGCTTATCGGGGGTCTACGAGCAGTACTTC.

The chain carries TRBV19 and TRBJ1-2, with D unclear. Trimming stripped 7 bases from V and 4 bases from J, with 13 bases between. The CDR3 is 13 residues long. Germline CDR1 reads LNHDA; CDR2 reads SQIVND (reference sequence). CDR3 in DNA: TGTGCCAGTACCCTAGGGTCGGGCTATGGCTACACCTTC. This sequence encodes CASTLGSGYGYTF.

The V gene is TRBV12-3 or TRBV12-4, the J gene TRBJ1-5; D is possibly TRBD1 (5 bases). V shed 8 bases and J shed 4 bases, with 12 bases lying between them. The CDR3 consists of 13 residues. CDR3 sequence reads: CASSGQANQPQHF. The CDR3 DNA reads TGTGCCAGCTCAGGGCAGGCGAATCAGCCCCAGCATTTT.

This clone was seen more than once but under ten times. V gene TRBV5-1 combines with J gene TRBJ2-1; D is possibly TRBD2 (5 bases). Trimming left V 1 base short and J 1 base short, with 18 bases between. Germline V gene lookup returns CDR1 SGHRS and CDR2 YFSETQ. The CDR3 is made up of 18 amino acids. The CDR3 nucleotides are TGCGCCAGCAGCTTGCTGGGTGGTAGGACTGAGTCCTACAATGAGCAGTTCTTC. It specifies CASSLLGGRTESYNEQFF.

The genes are TRBV12-3 or TRBV12-4 and TRBJ2-7; D might be TRBD2 (5 bases). The CDR3 is 13 residues long. The V and J ends lost 6 bases and 3 bases respectively, with 12 bases between them. The CDR3 DNA sequence: TGTGCCAGCAGGGACTCTCTTTTCTACGAGCAGTACTTC. Translated, it gives CASRDSLFYEQYF.

The table lists this clone with a few counts. The chain has TRBV18 and TRBJ2-7; 8 nucleotides match TRBD1. V lost 5 bases to trimming and J lost 7 bases; unmatched junction nucleotides: 4. This CDR3 comprises 12 residues. Germline loops: CDR1 KGHSH, CDR2 LQKENI. The CDR3 spells CASSSTGGEQYF. CDR3 in DNA: TGTGCCAGCTCATCCACAGGGGGTGAGCAGTACTTC.